Listed here are 27 T cell receptor beta chains from one sample, sequenced in a study of identical twins. Via MiXCR, TCRdb re-called the 5' RACE reads, giving one row per CDR3 protein. The table has about 520,000 distinct CDR3 sequences, roughly a fifth seen once. Separately, the same data were catalogued under a study of T cells expressing NK-cell markers.

Sequencing used CD4+ T cells sorted from blood. The receptors derive from a woman between 18 and 29 years old in good health.

There are a few counts of this clonotype. This chain links TRBV5-6 with TRBJ1-1; the D gene is possibly TRBD1 (6 bases). Trimming removed 5 bases at V and 4 bases at J, with 21 bases between. Germline V gives CDR1 SGHDT, CDR2 YYEEEE. The CDR3 runs to 16 residues. The CDR3 spells CASRLMGGERGTEAFF. The CDR3 nucleotides read TGTGCCAGCAGGCTCATGGGGGGCGAGAGGGGCACTGAAGCTTTCTTT.

This clonotype was counted ten times or more. The CDR3 region has the DNA TGTGCCAGCAGCACACGGACAGGGAGACAAGAGACCCAGTACTTC. Its translation is CASSTRTGRQETQYF. This rearrangement joins TRBV9 to TRBJ2-5; 8 bases fit TRBD1. CDR3 size: 15 residues. V lost 4 bases, J lost 2 bases, and 7 bases stayed unmatched. Germline V gives CDR1 SGDLS, CDR2 YYNGEE. The complete variable domain, with remaining parts taken from reference TRBV9 and TRBJ2-5, reads DSGVTQTPKHLITATGQRVTLRCSPRSGDLSVYWYQQSLDQGLQFLIQYYNGEERAKGNILERFSAQQFPDLHSELNLSSLELGDSALYFCASSTRTGRQETQYFGPGTRLLVL.

The chain recombines TRBV7-2 with TRBJ2-1, with D possibly matching TRBD2 (6 bases). Germline V gene sequence: CDR1 SGHTA, CDR2 FQGNSA. The V gene lost 5 bases and the J gene lost 4 bases, with 15 bases spanning the gap. The CDR3 totals 15 residues. CDR3: CASSVRDWNYNEQFF. CDR3 in DNA: TGTGCCAGCAGCGTCCGGGACTGGAATTACAATGAGCAGTTCTTC.

J is TRBJ2-1 and V is TRBV7-6; 7 bases line up with TRBD2. This CDR3 has 16 amino acids. The V segment lost 2 bases and the J segment 3 bases; nucleotides outside the gene matches: 7. CDR1 is SGHVS and CDR2 is FNYEAQ in the germline V gene. Here the CDR3 reads CASSLRMLADYNEQFF. The DNA of the CDR3 is TGTGCCAGCAGCTTAAGAATGCTAGCGGACTACAATGAGCAGTTCTTC.

The CDR3 coding sequence is TGTGCCAGCTCACCGGGGGCTAGCGCGAACAATGAGCAGTTCTTC. Translated, it gives CASSPGASANNEQFF. This chain joins TRBV18 and TRBJ2-1; D may match TRBD1 or TRBD2 (6 bases each). Germline lookup yields CDR1 KGHSH and CDR2 LQKENI. The CDR3 loop spans 15 amino acids. Trimming took 3 bases from V and 5 from J, leaving 14 bases between them.

This clonotype was detected only a few times. The chain recombines TRBV20-1 with TRBJ1-3; no firm D call. CDR3 length equals 11 residues. Trimming cost V 5 bases and J 4 bases, with 6 bases left between them. Germline assignment: CDR1 DFQATT and CDR2 SNEGSKA (reference sequence). The CDR3 bases are TGCAGTGCTGGGCGGGGAAACACCATATATTTT. It specifies CSAGRGNTIYF.

The chain has TRBV20-1 and TRBJ2-1; unclear D gene. This CDR3 contains 14 residues. Germline assignment: CDR1 DFQATT and CDR2 SNEGSKA (reference sequence). Trimming took 0 bases from V and 9 from J, leaving 15 bases between them. This chain's CDR3 is CSARDEWVGSEQFF. For the CDR3, the DNA is TGCAGTGCTAGAGATGAATGGGTGGGGTCTGAGCAGTTCTTC.

The V gene is TRBV5-3, the J gene TRBJ2-7; 14 nucleotides agree with TRBD2. TRBV5-3 has ORF status, its function being uncertain. V dropped 8 bases and J dropped 4; count of bases not matched to a gene: 35. The CDR3 contains 24 residues. In DNA form, the CDR3 reads TGTGCCAGCAGCCGCCCAAGCTTCTCCTCTCCCGGGACTAGCGGGAGCCCCCTGAAATACGAGCAGTACTTC. Translated: CASSRPSFSSPGTSGSPLKYEQYF.

The chain uses TRBV7-3 and TRBJ2-7, with a tentative D call TRBD1 (5 bases). The CDR3 has 14 residues. Germline V gene lookup returns CDR1 SGHTA and CDR2 FQGTGA. Trimming took 5 bases from V and 0 from J, leaving 11 bases between them. CDR3 in DNA: TGTGCCAGCAGCCCCGGACACGACTCCTACGAGCAGTACTTC. Residues: CASSPGHDSYEQYF.

This chain links TRBV27 with TRBJ2-6, with D possibly being TRBD2 (6 bases). Germline V CDR1 and CDR2: MNHEY, SMNVEV (reference sequence). With 5 bases removed from V and 2 bases from J, the gap between germline ends came to 10 bases. The CDR3 has 15 residues. The CDR3 reads CASSARGTGANVLTF. The CDR3 nucleotides read TGTGCCAGCAGTGCCCGGGGGACTGGGGCCAACGTCCTGACTTTC.

The sample holds a few counts of this clonotype. This sequence joins TRBV3-1 and TRBJ1-2; tentatively, D is TRBD1 (5 bases). Germline V CDR1 and CDR2: LGHDT, YNNKEL (reference sequence). Trimming took 1 base from V and 7 from J, leaving 19 bases between them. The CDR3 covers 16 residues. The CDR3 DNA sequence: TGTGCCAGCAGCCAAGGAGGAACTAGGGGTCGGGCTGGCTACACCTTC. This gives the protein CASSQGGTRGRAGYTF.

This chain links TRBV20-1 with TRBJ1-2, with D perhaps TRBD1 (6 bases). The CDR3 covers 12 residues. V was cut by 7 bases and J by 4 bases, with 13 bases left in between. Per germline, CDR1 DFQATT and CDR2 SNEGSKA (reference sequence). The CDR3 nucleotides read TGCAGTGGCACCGAGGACAGCTATGGCTACACCTTC. It is translated as CSGTEDSYGYTF.

The chain carries TRBV5-1 and TRBJ2-7, with TRBD1 matching 7 bases. V trimming: 4 bases; J trimming: 4 bases; junction bases outside the gene matches: 8. This CDR3 comprises 14 residues. Germline CDR1 SGHRS, CDR2 YFSETQ. CDR3 coding DNA: TGCGCCAGCAGCCGCGGACAGGACAAATACGAGCAGTACTTC. This sequence encodes CASSRGQDKYEQYF.

The rearrangement links TRBV20-1 to TRBJ2-5; a possible D gene is TRBD2 (7 bases). There are 12 residues in the CDR3. The germline V gene encodes CDR1 DFQATT and CDR2 SNEGSKA (reference sequence). CDR3 protein: CSAEGGQETQYF. For the CDR3, the DNA is TGCAGCGCAGAGGGGGGGCAAGAGACCCAGTACTTC.

Comment on this clonotype: At one end, the junction sequence differs from germline, possibly due to a read error. CDR3 in DNA: TGTGCCAGCAATGGACAGAAACAAGAGACCCAGTGCTTC. Translating gives CASNGQKQETQCF. V is TRBV2 and J is TRBJ2-5, with D maybe TRBD1 (6 bases). Germline CDR1 and CDR2: SNHLY and FYNNEI. This CDR3 has 13 residues.

This clonotype occurred a few times. In nucleotides, the CDR3 is TGTGCCAGCAGACGTAGACGGACAGGCCTCTTCTCTGGGGCCAACGTCCTGACTTTC. Protein: CASRRRRTGLFSGANVLTF. The chain recombines TRBV7-8 with TRBJ2-6; 7 bases map to TRBD1. The CDR3 runs 19 residues. Per the germline V gene, CDR1 is SGHVS and CDR2 is FQNEAQ. The trim removed 6 bases at V and 0 bases at J, leaving 14 bases unmatched. The variable domain in full, completed from reference TRBV7-8 and TRBJ2-6, reads GAGVSQSPRYKVAKRGQDVALRCDPISGHVSLFWYQQALGQGPEFLTYFQNEAQLDKSGLPSDRFFAERPEGSVSTLKIQRTQQEDSAVYLCASRRRRTGLFSGANVLTFGAGSRLTVL.

Only a few counts were recorded for this clonotype. The V gene is TRBV7-8, the J gene TRBJ2-7, with 8 bases fitting TRBD2. J lost 7 bases, V lost 5 bases, and 13 bases had no gene match. The germline V gene has CDR1 SGHVS and CDR2 FQNEAQ. The CDR3 length is 15 residues. CDR3 nucleotides: TGTGCCAGCAGCCCAAGCCAAGCGGGGGCCACGGAGCAGTACTTC. Its translation: CASSPSQAGATEQYF.

This clonotype was counted a few times. The chain has TRBV25-1 and TRBJ2-7, with D perhaps TRBD1 (6 bases). V lost 2 bases and J 3 bases, leaving 20 bases between the germline ends. Germline V gene sequence: CDR1 MGHDK, CDR2 SYGVNS. CDR3 size: 17 residues. The CDR3 loop is CASSERPGAENDYEQYF. CDR3 DNA sequence: TGTGCCAGCAGTGAACGACCAGGGGCAGAGAACGACTACGAGCAGTACTTC.

This chain uses TRBV20-1 with TRBJ2-3; D gene unclear. The CDR3 spans 11 residues. V lost 3 bases to trimming and J lost 4 bases, with 5 bases between them. CDR1 and CDR2 from the germline V gene are DFQATT and SNEGSKA (reference sequence). The CDR3 DNA reads as TGCAGTGCTAGCAAATCAGATACGCAGTATTTT. Amino acids: CSASKSDTQYF.

CDR3 loop: CASRSDRGKTDTQYF. The CDR3 DNA follows: TGCGCCAGCAGATCTGACAGGGGGAAGACAGATACGCAGTATTTT. This chain joins TRBV5-1 and TRBJ2-3; 9 bases are a match to TRBD1. This CDR3 is built from 15 residues. J gave up 3 bases and V 5 bases, and 7 bases lay outside the gene matches. Looked up from germline, CDR1 is SGHRS and CDR2 is YFSETQ.

This rearrangement joins TRBV2 to TRBJ1-3; TRBD1 matches at 8 bases. With V trimmed by 3 bases and J by 6 bases, 4 bases remained unmatched. The CDR3 runs 14 residues. Germline-derived CDR1 and CDR2 are SNHLY and FYNNEI. The CDR3 reads CASSDDRGQNTIYF. In DNA, the CDR3 is TGTGCCAGCAGTGACGACAGGGGACAAAACACCATATATTTT.

The chain has TRBV20-1 and TRBJ2-5; 11 positions agree with TRBD2. The J segment lost 5 bases and the V segment lost 0 bases, leaving 8 bases of the junction unmatched. Germline V gene lookup returns CDR1 DFQATT and CDR2 SNEGSKA (reference sequence). The CDR3 is 16 amino acids. CDR3 in DNA: TGCAGTGCTAGAGATGTAGCGGGGGGGATAGGGGAGACCCAGTACTTC. It yields the protein CSARDVAGGIGETQYF.

This clonotype was recorded many times. V usage is TRBV29-1 and J usage is TRBJ2-3, with unresolved D. CDR1 and CDR2 (germline): SQVTM, ANQGSEA. The CDR3 is made up of 13 amino acids. With 5 bases removed from V and 1 base from J, the gap between germline ends came to 10 bases. The CDR3 nucleotides are TGCAGCGTTTCCCTCGGTGGCACAGATACGCAGTATTTT. Translating it yields CSVSLGGTDTQYF.

This clonotype was counted only a few times. This chain joins TRBV12-3 or TRBV12-4 and TRBJ2-5; 9 nucleotides align to TRBD2. This CDR3 is 15 amino acids long. J lost 5 bases, V lost 4 bases, and 8 bases had no gene match. The CDR3 is CASSSLAGGQETQYF. The CDR3 DNA is TGTGCCAGCAGTTCCCTGGCGGGGGGGCAGGAGACCCAGTACTTC.

This clonotype has only a few counts. The V call is TRBV20-1, the J call TRBJ2-3; D could derive from TRBD1 or TRBD2 (6 bases each). Germline lookup yields CDR1 DFQATT and CDR2 SNEGSKA (reference sequence). This CDR3 spans 13 amino acids. Between the trimmed V and J ends, which lost 8 bases and 0 bases, there was a span of 12 bases. The CDR3 bases are TGCAGTCCGGGGGCCCGGAGCACAGATACGCAGTATTTT. This translates into CSPGARSTDTQYF.

This clonotype has at least ten counts. V and J are TRBV4-3 and TRBJ2-3; D may be TRBD1 or TRBD2 (5 bases each). Trimming left V 5 bases short and J 0 bases short, with 12 bases between. This CDR3 spans 15 amino acids. Germline V CDR1 and CDR2: LGHNA, YSLEER. This chain's CDR3 is CASSSRDPSTDTQYF. CDR3 nucleotide sequence: TGCGCCAGCAGCAGCCGGGACCCAAGCACAGATACGCAGTATTTT.

The rearrangement joins TRBV20-1 to TRBJ2-1; D unresolved. V lost 3 bases, J lost 7 bases, and 7 bases lay in between. Germline values: CDR1 DFQATT, CDR2 SNEGSKA (reference sequence). The CDR3 sequence is 11 residues long. The CDR3, as DNA: TGCAGTGCTAGTTACGGAAATGAGCAGTTCTTC. Encoded protein: CSASYGNEQFF.